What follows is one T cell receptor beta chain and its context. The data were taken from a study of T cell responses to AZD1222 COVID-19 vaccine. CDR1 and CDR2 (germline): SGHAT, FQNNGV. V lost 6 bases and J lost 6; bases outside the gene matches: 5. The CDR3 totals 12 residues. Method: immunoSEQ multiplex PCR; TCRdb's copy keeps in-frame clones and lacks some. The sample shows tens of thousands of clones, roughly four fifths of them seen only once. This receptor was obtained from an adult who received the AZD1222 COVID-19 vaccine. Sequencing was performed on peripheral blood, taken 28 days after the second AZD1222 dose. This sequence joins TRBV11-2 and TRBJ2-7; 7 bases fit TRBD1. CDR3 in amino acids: CASSRNRGEQYF. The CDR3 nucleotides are TGTGCCAGCAGTCGTAACAGGGGCGAGCAGTACTTC.